These 2 T cell receptor beta chains originate from one sample sequenced in a study of blood T cells in healthy people across ages. A sample-barcoded 5' primer and a J-beta primer mix were used in a second PCR of roughly 6 to 11 cycles. Each CDR3 protein gets one entry after TCRdb re-called the 5' RACE reads with MiXCR. In the table there are some 1.7 million distinct CDR3 sequences, 25% to 30% of which are singletons. The sample taken for sequencing was blood. The receptors were gathered from a woman aged 30 to 39 in good health.

The table lists this clonotype with many counts. The DNA of the CDR3 is TGTGCCAGCAGCTTAGCCCGCTTGGCCGGGGATGAGCAGTTCTTC. Translated, it gives CASSLARLAGDEQFF. The V call is TRBV7-2, the J call TRBJ2-1; the D gene is possibly TRBD2 (5 bases). This CDR3 region has 15 residues. V shed 0 bases and J shed 8 bases, with 14 bases lying between them. Germline V gives CDR1 SGHTA, CDR2 FQGNSA.

J is TRBJ1-5 and V is TRBV6-6; TRBD1 matches at 8 bases. Trimming removed 5 bases from V and 4 bases from J; junction bases left unmatched: 7. Germline V gene data show CDR1 as MNHNY and CDR2 as SVGAGI (reference sequence). CDR3 size: 15 residues. The CDR3 reads CASSQTGVRNQPQHF. Written as DNA, the CDR3 is TGTGCCAGCAGTCAGACAGGGGTAAGGAATCAGCCCCAGCATTTT.